This TCR beta chain derives from a study of prognosis after radiotherapy for stage I lung cancer. Study in general: None of the non-small cell lung cancer patients was considered medically operable. The patient group consisted of 10 to 15 men and over five women whose ages spanned about 53 to 95, median roughly 70 years.

Many counts were recorded for this clonotype. Antigen specificity is unknown. Whole-study results and caveats: When patients developed distant metastases, their Shannon entropy after stereotactic body radiation therapy was lower.

Genomic DNA served as the source from which two-round multiplex PCR generated TCR beta CDR3 amplicons. Each TRBV and TRBJ gene had its own primer in the first PCR round. MiXCR was run by TCRdb on the multiplex PCR reads, yielding one entry per CDR3 protein. This sample yields about 26,000 distinct CDR3 sequences, of which roughly 40% are seen a single time; 25% to 35% belongs to the top ten. The CDR3 is 14 residues long. Germline CDR1 is SGHRS and CDR2 is YFSETQ. The V end was cut by 5 bases, the J end by 4 bases, with 15 bases between. Blood was drawn (six milliliters of peripheral blood) at each of two time points.

The V and J genes are TRBV5-1 and TRBJ1-1; D unclear. The sample in question was PBMCs, obtained before or after stereotactic body radiation therapy (not recorded which). The source of this sequence is a donor aged 50 or older with non-small cell lung cancer. DNA for the CDR3: TGCGCCAGCAGGGTTAAGAACAGTGGCACTGAAGCTTTCTTT. As protein: CASRVKNSGTEAFF.